These 20 T cell receptor beta chains share one sample of origin, sequenced in a study of T cell repertoires in cytomegalovirus infection. Each CDR3 protein is one row after TCRdb ran MiXCR on the reads. Of under 250,000 distinct CDR3 sequences in the sample, 9% to 15% were seen once. The sequenced material came from PBMCs. The receptors were gathered from a human donor in good health (CMV status not recorded). Some clones in this sample may be carry-over from other donors' samples.

The rearrangement uses TRBV11-2 and TRBJ2-5, with TRBD2 matching over 10 bases. Trimming at V came to 8 bases and at J to 5 bases, leaving 14 bases not matched to a gene. Germline assignment: CDR1 SGHAT and CDR2 FQNNGV. CDR3 length: 16 residues. The CDR3 loop is CASHAIAGGSVETQYF. For the CDR3, the DNA is TGTGCCAGCCACGCGATAGCGGGGGGCTCGGTGGAGACCCAGTACTTC.

The chain recombines TRBV7-3 with TRBJ2-2, with TRBD2 identical over 7 bases. Germline CDR1 reads SGHTA; CDR2 reads FQGTGA. Germline trimming cut 1 base from V and 4 bases from J; bases unmatched to any gene: 3. The CDR3 has 15 residues. The CDR3 nucleotides read TGTGCCAGCAGCTTAATGGCGGGAGTCACCGGGGAGCTGTTTTTT. It codes for CASSLMAGVTGELFF.

This clonotype was recorded at least ten times. This chain connects TRBV12-3 or TRBV12-4 to TRBJ2-2; D is uncertain. With 4 bases removed from V and 2 bases from J, the gap between germline ends came to 11 bases. The CDR3 runs 15 residues. CDR3 DNA sequence: TGTGCCAGCAGTTATAGGCAGGCCAACACCGGGGAGCTGTTTTTT. It codes for CASSYRQANTGELFF.

The rearrangement uses TRBV23-1 and TRBJ1-1; no clear D. TRBV23-1 belongs to the ORF category, with a function that is uncertain. The ends were cut back, 7 bases at V and 3 bases at J, with 15 bases in the middle. The CDR3 loop spans 14 amino acids. The CDR3 sequence: CASNSPVSDTEAFF. The CDR3 bases are TGCGCCAGCAACTCTCCAGTTTCCGACACTGAAGCTTTCTTT.

This clonotype was observed at least ten times. CDR3 amino acids: CASSLGAVTYEQYF. In nucleotides, the CDR3 is TGTGCCAGCAGCTTAGGGGCCGTTACCTACGAGCAGTACTTC. V gene TRBV11-2 combines with J gene TRBJ2-7, with no clear D. The CDR3 has 14 amino acids. Germline CDR1 reads SGHAT; CDR2 reads FQNNGV. Trimming took 1 base from V and 2 from J, leaving 9 bases between them.

This chain links TRBV10-3 with TRBJ2-5, with D perhaps TRBD2 (6 bases). Germline V lookup: CDR1 ENHRY, CDR2 SYGVKD. The CDR3 length is 12 residues. The V and J ends lost 9 bases and 3 bases respectively, with 11 bases between them. CDR3 amino acids: CAIGGVEETQYF. DNA for the CDR3: TGTGCCATTGGCGGGGTAGAAGAGACCCAGTACTTC.

The V and J genes are TRBV20-1 and TRBJ1-3; D is ambiguous. The CDR3 runs 11 residues. Trimming left V 6 bases short and J 4 bases short, with 7 bases between. From germline, CDR1 is DFQATT and CDR2 SNEGSKA (reference sequence). The CDR3 DNA is TGCAGTGCGCTAGGAGGAAACACCATATATTTT. Translating it yields CSALGGNTIYF.

The sample holds a few counts of this clonotype. The rearrangement links TRBV19 to TRBJ2-5; 15 positions match TRBD2. The CDR3 has 18 amino acids. Germline V gene data show CDR1 as LNHDA and CDR2 as SQIVND (reference sequence). Trimming removed 5 bases from V and 2 bases from J; junction bases left unmatched: 9. CDR3 nucleotides: TGTGCCAGTAGTTCCCGGGGACTAGCGGGAGGAGGGCAAGAGACCCAGTACTTC. Translation: CASSSRGLAGGGQETQYF.

Many counts were recorded for this clonotype. This chain joins TRBV7-2 and TRBJ2-5; D is uncertain. V dropped 2 bases and J dropped 4 bases, with 8 bases sitting between them. CDR3 length equals 13 residues. Germline V gives CDR1 SGHTA, CDR2 FQGNSA. In DNA form, the CDR3 reads TGTGCCAGCAGCTTAATAGGCGGAGAGACCCAGTACTTC. The encoded protein is CASSLIGGETQYF.

There are many counts of this clonotype. The rearrangement links TRBV6-5 to TRBJ2-1; D could derive from TRBD1 or TRBD2 (5 bases each). Germline CDR1 reads MNHEY; CDR2 reads SVGAGI. The CDR3 contains 13 residues. V was clipped by 4 bases and J by 10 bases, with 14 bases between them. The CDR3: CASSLRGEKEQFF. CDR3 nucleotides: TGTGCCAGCAGTTTACGAGGGGAGAAGGAGCAGTTCTTC.

The table lists this clonotype with many counts. V usage is TRBV6-5 and J usage is TRBJ2-4; weak D call: TRBD2 (6 bases). V was pared by 0 bases and J by 4 bases, with 10 bases between. This CDR3 comprises 15 residues. In germline, CDR1 is MNHEY, CDR2 SVGAGI. CDR3 nucleotide sequence: TGTGCCAGCAGTTACTCCGGGGGAGCTAAAAACATTCAGTACTTC. This gives the protein CASSYSGGAKNIQYF.

A note on this clonotype: This could be a read error, since a much larger clone is one nucleotide away. The chain has TRBV5-6 and TRBJ2-7, with TRBD2 as a possible D gene (6 bases). Germline V CDR1 and CDR2: SGHDT, YYEEEE. The CDR3 totals 14 residues. CDR3 nucleotide sequence: TGTGCCACGGGCCGGCGGGACGTCTCCTACGAGCAGTGCTTC. Translated, it gives CATGRRDVSYEQCF. Full variable domain (remainder filled in from reference TRBV5-6 and TRBJ2-7): DAGVTQSPTHLIKTRGQQVTLRCSPKSGHDTVSWYQQALGQGPQFIFQYYEEEERQRGNFPDRFSGHQFPNYSSELNVNALLLGDSALYLCATGRRDVSYEQCFGPGTRLTVT.

This clonotype was seen a handful of times. The gene calls are TRBV11-3 and TRBJ2-7; D may be TRBD1 (5 bases). CDR1 is SGHNT and CDR2 is YENEEA in the germline V gene. Trimming left V 0 bases short and J 1 base short, with 16 bases between. The CDR3 extends over 17 amino acids. The CDR3: CASSLDPDSPRSYEQYF. CDR3 in DNA: TGTGCCAGCAGCTTAGACCCCGACAGTCCCCGTTCCTACGAGCAGTACTTC.

The chain has TRBV5-1 and TRBJ2-3; D unresolved. The CDR3 contains 14 residues. Deletions cut 4 bases from V and 4 bases from J, with 13 bases between. Germline CDR1 SGHRS, CDR2 YFSETQ. The CDR3 loop is CASSPRSGPDTQYF. In DNA form, the CDR3 reads TGCGCCAGCAGCCCACGGTCCGGGCCAGATACGCAGTATTTT.

This clonotype was seen ten or more times. V is TRBV2 and J is TRBJ2-1; 11 bases agree with TRBD1. J gave up 9 bases and V 2 bases, and 6 bases lay outside the gene matches. The CDR3 length is 15 residues. Germline lookup yields CDR1 SNHLY and CDR2 FYNNEI. The CDR3 region has the DNA TGTGCCAGCAGTGAATTGGGACAGGGGGTCGCTGAGCAGTTCTTC. Protein product: CASSELGQGVAEQFF.

This clonotype was found many times. The J gene is TRBJ2-1, the V gene TRBV7-2; 8 nucleotides align to TRBD1. There are 16 residues in the CDR3. CDR1 and CDR2 (germline): SGHTA, FQGNSA. V lost 0 bases and J lost 4; bases outside the gene matches: 5. The CDR3 region is CASSLAAGQGYNEQFF. CDR3 nucleotides: TGTGCCAGCAGCTTAGCCGCTGGACAGGGATACAATGAGCAGTTCTTC.

There are many counts of this clonotype. The J gene is TRBJ1-5, the V gene TRBV10-3, with D possibly TRBD1 on 5 matching bases. Germline V gene sequence: CDR1 ENHRY, CDR2 SYGVKD. V lost 2 bases and J lost 15, with 14 bases in between. The CDR3 contains 12 residues. Here the CDR3 reads CAISEGTLGRHF. CDR3 nucleotides: TGTGCCATCAGTGAGGGGACGTTAGGGAGGCATTTT.

This clonotype was detected only a few times. V gene TRBV4-3 combines with J gene TRBJ2-1; a possible D gene is TRBD1 (5 bases). The CDR3 loop spans 15 amino acids. CDR1 is LGHNA, CDR2 YSLEER, per germline. V was trimmed by 1 base and J by 1 base, leaving 8 bases between them. This CDR3 reads CASSQGGSSYNEQFF. The DNA of the CDR3 is TGCGCCAGCAGCCAAGGGGGCAGTTCCTACAATGAGCAGTTCTTC.

In this sample, this clonotype turned up a few times. The chain joins TRBV29-1 to TRBJ2-3; D gene unclear. Trimming took off 3 bases at V and 3 bases at J, with 13 bases between the two ends. The CDR3 has 14 amino acids. Per germline, CDR1 SQVTM and CDR2 ANQGSEA. CDR3: CSVDLGLGTDTQYF. CDR3 DNA: TGCAGCGTTGACCTGGGTTTGGGAACAGATACGCAGTATTTT.

A few counts support this clonotype. This chain uses TRBV29-1 with TRBJ1-1; no definite D call. The germline V gene encodes CDR1 SQVTM and CDR2 ANQGSEA. This CDR3 contains 11 residues. Trimming pared 8 bases from V and 4 bases from J, leaving 11 bases between. CDR3 sequence (DNA): TGCAGCACCCGAGGTGGCACTGAAGCTTTCTTT. It yields the protein CSTRGGTEAFF. The full variable domain, completed using reference TRBV29-1 and TRBJ1-1, is SAVISQKPSRDICQRGTSLTIQCQVDSQVTMMFWYRQQPGQSLTLIATANQGSEATYESGFVIDKFPISRPNLTFSTLTVSNMSPEDSSIYLCSTRGGTEAFFGQGTRLTVV.